This T cell receptor (beta chain) was identified during a study of response to subunit inactivated influenza vaccine (dated by TCRdb to the late 2010s). Regarding the research as a whole: To follow how T cells responded to a trivalent subunit inactivated influenza vaccine, the researchers relied on deep quantitative profiling of the T cell receptor repertoire.

The library relied on RT-PCR. TCRdb lists the instrument as Illumina HiSeq 2500. TCRdb handled the public reads itself, with Q25 trimming in fastp and clone calling in MiXCR, and kept productive beta chains. Entries that share a CDR3 protein sequence are merged under the most common genes and DNA. The table for this sample lists just over 300,000 distinct CDR3 sequences; over 20% of them were counted only once. The leading ten clones occupy 9% to 12% of the sample. The research as a whole found: It was suggested by the authors that each seasonal influenza vaccination may recruit only a limited number of new T cells.

This clonotype was counted ten times or more. Which antigen it targets is not known. No base quality values were provided; no much bigger clone lies one nucleotide off. V is cut by 6 bases and J by 7 bases, and the space between the germline ends is 12 bases. Measured from the cysteine to the phenylalanine, the CDR3 is 13 residues long. The CDR3 DNA has 39 bases and is translated from base 1. For CDR1 and CDR2, the germline V gene (reference sequence) lists MNHNY and SVGAGI. This chain joins TRBV6-6 to TRBJ1-4; a tentative D match to TRBD1 spans 6 bases. This TCR came from a man between 45 and 75 years old who received an inactivated influenza vaccine. Donor details come from another sample of the same person, matched by shared clones. Sequenced here: PBMCs from blood, sampled about 20 months after vaccination. The base sequence is TGTGCCAGCAGAGACGACAGGTCTGAAAAACTGTTTTTT. It encodes CASRDDRSEKLFF.